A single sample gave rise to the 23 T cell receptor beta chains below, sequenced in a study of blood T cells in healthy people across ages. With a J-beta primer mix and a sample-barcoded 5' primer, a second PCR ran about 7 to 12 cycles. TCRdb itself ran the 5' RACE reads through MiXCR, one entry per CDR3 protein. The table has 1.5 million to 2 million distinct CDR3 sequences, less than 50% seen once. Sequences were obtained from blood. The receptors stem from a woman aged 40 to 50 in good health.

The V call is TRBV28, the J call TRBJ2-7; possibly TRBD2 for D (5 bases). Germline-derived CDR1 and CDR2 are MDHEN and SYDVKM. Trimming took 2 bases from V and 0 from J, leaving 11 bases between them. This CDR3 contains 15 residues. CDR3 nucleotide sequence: TGTGCCAGCAGTTTACGAGGGTTGAGCTCCTACGAGCAGTACTTC. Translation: CASSLRGLSSYEQYF.

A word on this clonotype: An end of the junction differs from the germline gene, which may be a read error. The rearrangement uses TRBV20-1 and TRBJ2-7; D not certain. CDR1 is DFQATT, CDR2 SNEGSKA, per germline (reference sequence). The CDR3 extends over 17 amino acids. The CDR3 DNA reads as TGTAGTGCTAGAGATGAGTCCGATCGGACGGCTCCCTACGAGCAGTACTTC. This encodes CSARDESDRTAPYEQYF.

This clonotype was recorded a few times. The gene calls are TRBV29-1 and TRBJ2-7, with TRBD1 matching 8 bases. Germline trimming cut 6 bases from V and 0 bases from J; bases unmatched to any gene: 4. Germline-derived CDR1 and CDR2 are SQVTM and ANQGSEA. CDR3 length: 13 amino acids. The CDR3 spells CSVGQVGSYEQYF. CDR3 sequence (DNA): TGCAGCGTGGGACAGGTCGGCTCCTACGAGCAGTACTTC.

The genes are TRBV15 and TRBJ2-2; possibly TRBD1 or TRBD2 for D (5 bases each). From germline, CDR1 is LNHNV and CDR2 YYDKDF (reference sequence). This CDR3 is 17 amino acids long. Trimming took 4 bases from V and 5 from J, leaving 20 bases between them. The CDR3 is CATSNPGEGRVTGELFF. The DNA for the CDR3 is TGTGCCACCAGCAATCCAGGCGAGGGCAGGGTTACCGGGGAGCTGTTTTTT.

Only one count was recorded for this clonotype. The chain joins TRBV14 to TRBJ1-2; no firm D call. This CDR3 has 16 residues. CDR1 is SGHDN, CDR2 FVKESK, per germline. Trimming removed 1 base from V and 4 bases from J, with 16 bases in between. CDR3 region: CASSQARGRSFYGYTF. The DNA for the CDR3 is TGTGCCAGCAGCCAAGCGAGAGGCAGAAGTTTCTATGGCTACACCTTC.

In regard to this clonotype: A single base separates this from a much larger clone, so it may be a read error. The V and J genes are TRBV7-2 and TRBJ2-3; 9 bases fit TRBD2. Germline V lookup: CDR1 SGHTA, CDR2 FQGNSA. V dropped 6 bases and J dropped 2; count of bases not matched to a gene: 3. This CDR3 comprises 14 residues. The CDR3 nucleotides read TGTGCCAGCAGGAGCGGGGGGATCACAGATACGCAGTATTTT. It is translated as CASRSGGITDTQYF.

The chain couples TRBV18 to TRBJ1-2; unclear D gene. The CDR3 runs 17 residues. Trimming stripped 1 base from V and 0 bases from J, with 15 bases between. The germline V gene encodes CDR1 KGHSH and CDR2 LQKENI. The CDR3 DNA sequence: TGTGCCAGCTCACCACTAGACACGTCTCCTGCTAACTATGGCTACACCTTC. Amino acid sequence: CASSPLDTSPANYGYTF.

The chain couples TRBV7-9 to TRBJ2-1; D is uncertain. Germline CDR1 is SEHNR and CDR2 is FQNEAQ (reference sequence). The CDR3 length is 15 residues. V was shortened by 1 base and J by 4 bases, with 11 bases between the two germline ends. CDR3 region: CASSLGIWAYNEQFF. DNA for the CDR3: TGTGCCAGCAGCTTAGGGATCTGGGCTTACAATGAGCAGTTCTTC.

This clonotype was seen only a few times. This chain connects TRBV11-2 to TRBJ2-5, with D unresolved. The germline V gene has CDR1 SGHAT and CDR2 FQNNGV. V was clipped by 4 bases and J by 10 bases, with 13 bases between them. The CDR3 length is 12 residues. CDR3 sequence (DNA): TGTGCCAGCAGCTCTCTAGGTTTAGGCCAGTACTTC. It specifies CASSSLGLGQYF.

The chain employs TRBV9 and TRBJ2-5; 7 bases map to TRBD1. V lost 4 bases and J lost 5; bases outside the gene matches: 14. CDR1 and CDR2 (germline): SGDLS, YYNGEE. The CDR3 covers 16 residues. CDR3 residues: CASSPRPGQYSETQYF. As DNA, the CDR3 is TGTGCCAGCAGCCCCCGTCCGGGACAGTACTCGGAGACCCAGTACTTC.

This CDR3 reads CASNVGWGNSPLHF. DNA for the CDR3: TGTGCCAGCAACGTGGGGTGGGGCAATTCACCCCTCCACTTT. The V call is TRBV12-3 or TRBV12-4, the J call TRBJ1-6; D is possibly TRBD1 (5 bases). V was pared by 7 bases and J by 7 bases, with 14 bases between. The CDR3 extends over 14 amino acids.

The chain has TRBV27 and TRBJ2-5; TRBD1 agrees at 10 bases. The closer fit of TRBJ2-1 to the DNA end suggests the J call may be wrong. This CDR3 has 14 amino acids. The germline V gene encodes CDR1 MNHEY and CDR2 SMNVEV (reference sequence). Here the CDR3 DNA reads TGTGCCAGCAGGCGAAGGGACAGGGGACAGACCCAGTTCTTC. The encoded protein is CASRRRDRGQTQFF.

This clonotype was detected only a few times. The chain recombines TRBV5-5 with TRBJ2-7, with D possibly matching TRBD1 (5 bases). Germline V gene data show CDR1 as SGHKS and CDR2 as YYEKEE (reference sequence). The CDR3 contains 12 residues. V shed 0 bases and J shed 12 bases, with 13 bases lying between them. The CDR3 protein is CASSLDVRAMYF. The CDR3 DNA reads TGTGCCAGCAGCTTGGATGTCAGGGCAATGTACTTC.

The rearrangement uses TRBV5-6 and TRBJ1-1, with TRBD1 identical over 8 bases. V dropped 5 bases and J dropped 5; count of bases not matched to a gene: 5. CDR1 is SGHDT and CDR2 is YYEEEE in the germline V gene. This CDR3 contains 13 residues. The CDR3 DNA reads TGTGCCAGCAGGTACAGGGGGGGTACTGAAGCTTTCTTT. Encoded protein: CASRYRGGTEAFF.

CDR3 bases: TGTGCCAGCAGCCCGGGACTACATCAAGGCTACACCTTC. It specifies CASSPGLHQGYTF. This chain uses TRBV14 with TRBJ1-2, with TRBD1 as a possible D gene (5 bases). Germline V CDR1 and CDR2: SGHDN, FVKESK. V lost 4 bases and J 8 bases, leaving 14 bases between the germline ends. The CDR3 contains 13 residues.

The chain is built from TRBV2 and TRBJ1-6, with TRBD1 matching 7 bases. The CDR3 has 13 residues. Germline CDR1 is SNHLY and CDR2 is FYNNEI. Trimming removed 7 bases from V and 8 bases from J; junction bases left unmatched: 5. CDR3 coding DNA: TGTGCCAGCATCGGCGACAGGGATTCACCCCTCCACTTT. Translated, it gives CASIGDRDSPLHF.

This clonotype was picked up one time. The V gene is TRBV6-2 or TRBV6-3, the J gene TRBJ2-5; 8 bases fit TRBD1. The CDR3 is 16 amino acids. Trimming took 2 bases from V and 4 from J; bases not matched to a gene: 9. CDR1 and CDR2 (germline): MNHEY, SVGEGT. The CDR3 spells CASSYGGRGRGETQYF. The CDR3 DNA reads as TGTGCCAGCAGTTACGGCGGCAGGGGGCGAGGAGAGACCCAGTACTTC.

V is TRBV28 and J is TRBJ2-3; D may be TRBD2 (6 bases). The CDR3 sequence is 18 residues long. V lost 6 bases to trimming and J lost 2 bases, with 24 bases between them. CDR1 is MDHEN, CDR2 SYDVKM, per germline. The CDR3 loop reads CASSGEEDTGVITDTQYF. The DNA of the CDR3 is TGTGCCAGCAGCGGGGAGGAGGACACCGGAGTAATCACAGATACGCAGTATTTT.

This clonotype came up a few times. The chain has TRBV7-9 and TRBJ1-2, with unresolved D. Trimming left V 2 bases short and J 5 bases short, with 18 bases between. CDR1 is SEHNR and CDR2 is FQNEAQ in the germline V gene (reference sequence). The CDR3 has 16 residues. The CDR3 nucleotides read TGTGCCAGCAGCTTATTCCCGCTCAGTCCGCGTTATGGCTACACCTTC. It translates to CASSLFPLSPRYGYTF.

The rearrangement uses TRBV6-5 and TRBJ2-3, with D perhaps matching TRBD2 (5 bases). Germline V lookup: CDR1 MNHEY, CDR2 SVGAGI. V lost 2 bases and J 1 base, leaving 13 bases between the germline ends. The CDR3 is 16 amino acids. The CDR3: CASSYGNAGGTDTQYF. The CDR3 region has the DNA TGTGCCAGCAGTTACGGCAATGCGGGTGGCACAGATACGCAGTATTTT.

CDR3 protein: CASRTGTGNSYEQYF. The CDR3 bases are TGTGCCAGTAGGACCGGGACAGGGAACTCTTACGAGCAGTACTTC. The V call is TRBV6-1, the J call TRBJ2-7, with 9 bases aligning to TRBD1. CDR1 and CDR2 from the germline V gene are MNHNS and SASEGT. Trimming removed 9 bases from V and 4 bases from J; junction bases left unmatched: 13. CDR3 length: 15 residues.

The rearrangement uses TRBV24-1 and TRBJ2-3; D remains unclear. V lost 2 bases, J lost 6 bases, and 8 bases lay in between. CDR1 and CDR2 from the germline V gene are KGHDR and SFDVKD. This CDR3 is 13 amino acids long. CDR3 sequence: CATSDSSSDTQYF. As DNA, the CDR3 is TGTGCCACCAGTGATTCCAGCTCGGATACGCAGTATTTT.

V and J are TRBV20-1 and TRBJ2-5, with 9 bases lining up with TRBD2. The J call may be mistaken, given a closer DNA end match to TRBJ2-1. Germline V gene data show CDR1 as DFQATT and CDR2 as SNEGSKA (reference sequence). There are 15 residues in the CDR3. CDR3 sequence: CSVGGLAGHQETQFF. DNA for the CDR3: TGCAGTGTCGGTGGGCTAGCGGGGCACCAAGAGACCCAGTTCTTC.